These 32 T cell receptor beta chains came from one sample sequenced in a study of blood T cells in healthy people across ages. Then a second PCR, running roughly 7 to 11 cycles, was carried out with a sample-barcoded 5' primer and a J-beta primer mix. MiXCR, run by TCRdb on the 5' RACE reads, gives a single entry per CDR3 protein. The sample consists of about 1.4 million distinct CDR3 sequences, roughly 59% of them appearing once. Sequenced input: blood. These receptors all come from a young man in good health.

The chain employs TRBV11-2 and TRBJ2-7; 9 nucleotides agree with TRBD1. The junction had 6 bases not matched to a gene; V was cut back by 2 bases and J by 7 bases. The CDR3 contains 14 residues. Germline values: CDR1 SGHAT, CDR2 FQNNGV. DNA of the CDR3: TGTGCCAGCAGCTTAACACAGGGGGCGGAGGAGCAGTACTTC. This sequence encodes CASSLTQGAEEQYF. Combining the CDR3 with reference TRBV11-2 and TRBJ2-7 gives the whole variable domain EAGVAQSPRYKIIEKRQSVAFWCNPISGHATLYWYQQILGQGPKLLIQFQNNGVVDDSQLPKDRFSAERLKGVDSTLKIQPAKLEDSAVYLCASSLTQGAEEQYFGPGTRLTVT.

The chain recombines TRBV7-9 with TRBJ2-3, with 10 bases that match TRBD1. V was clipped by 2 bases and J by 6 bases; unmatched bases: 5. The CDR3 contains 15 residues. Germline values: CDR1 SEHNR, CDR2 FQNEAQ (reference sequence). CDR3 in amino acids: CASSLRDRGHDTQYF. The CDR3 nucleotides read TGTGCCAGCAGCTTAAGGGACAGGGGACACGATACGCAGTATTTT.

The table lists this clonotype with a few counts. The chain employs TRBV25-1 and TRBJ2-7; 7 nucleotides match TRBD1. The CDR3 loop spans 13 amino acids. V lost 8 bases to trimming and J lost 0 bases; unmatched junction nucleotides: 4. Germline CDR1 and CDR2: MGHDK and SYGVNS. The CDR3 bases are TGTGCCAGCTCCAGGGGGTTCTCCTACGAGCAGTACTTC. It translates to CASSRGFSYEQYF.

The J gene is TRBJ2-1, the V gene TRBV5-6; 11 bases align to TRBD2. The trim removed 0 bases at V and 6 bases at J, leaving 11 bases unmatched. This CDR3 is 18 amino acids long. Germline lookup yields CDR1 SGHDT and CDR2 YYEEEE. CDR3 sequence (DNA): TGTGCCAGCAGCTTGGCCTTAACCGGGACTAGCGGACGCAATGAGCAGTTCTTC. Protein: CASSLALTGTSGRNEQFF.

CDR3 sequence reads: CATTPGQGNHNYGYTF. The CDR3 DNA is TGTGCCACCACCCCGGGACAGGGGAACCATAACTATGGCTACACCTTC. V is TRBV6-5 and J is TRBJ1-2, with 10 bases aligning to TRBD1. The germline V gene has CDR1 MNHEY and CDR2 SVGAGI. V dropped 10 bases and J dropped 1; count of bases not matched to a gene: 12. The CDR3 is 16 amino acids.

This clonotype was seen a handful of times. The CDR3 protein is CASSLEGTGSYEQYF. The DNA for the CDR3 is TGTGCCAGCAGCTTAGAAGGGACGGGATCCTACGAGCAGTACTTC. V gene TRBV7-6 combines with J gene TRBJ2-7; D may match TRBD1 or TRBD2 (5 bases each). Germline V gives CDR1 SGHVS, CDR2 FNYEAQ. This CDR3 is 15 amino acids long. The V gene lost 1 base and the J gene lost 1 base, with 11 bases spanning the gap.

The genes are TRBV4-1 and TRBJ2-5; possibly TRBD2 for D (5 bases). CDR1 and CDR2 (germline): MGHRA, YSYEKL. This CDR3 spans 14 amino acids. V was pared by 3 bases and J by 4 bases, with 12 bases between. CDR3 sequence: CASSQGVRGETQYF. CDR3 bases: TGCGCCAGCAGCCAGGGCGTCCGGGGAGAGACCCAGTACTTC.

V and J are TRBV4-1 and TRBJ1-2; no clear D. The CDR3 has 14 amino acids. Deletions cut 3 bases from V and 3 bases from J, with 11 bases between. Germline lookup yields CDR1 MGHRA and CDR2 YSYEKL. CDR3 bases: TGCGCCAGCAGCCACCCGGCGGGAGACTATGGCTACACCTTC. Amino acids: CASSHPAGDYGYTF.

This clonotype was counted a single time. V gene TRBV11-2 combines with J gene TRBJ2-5, with D unresolved. V lost 0 bases and J 2 bases, leaving 13 bases between the germline ends. This CDR3 has 16 residues. Germline lookup yields CDR1 SGHAT and CDR2 FQNNGV. The CDR3 DNA follows: TGTGCCAGCAGCTTAGATTTTTTCGAAAGGCAAGAGACCCAGTACTTC. It encodes CASSLDFFERQETQYF.

The chain couples TRBV25-1 to TRBJ1-1; tentative D call: TRBD1 (6 bases). Trimming removed 5 bases at V and 3 bases at J, with 19 bases between. In germline, CDR1 is MGHDK, CDR2 SYGVNS. The CDR3 contains 16 residues. CDR3 nucleotide sequence: TGTGCCAGCAGTACCCTAGCTCGGGGGGCGTACACTGAAGCTTTCTTT. Encoded protein: CASSTLARGAYTEAFF.

V and J are TRBV7-8 and TRBJ1-4; 8 bases align to TRBD1. With 7 bases clipped from V and 8 bases from J, the junction kept 15 bases outside the gene matches. Germline CDR1 is SGHVS and CDR2 is FQNEAQ. The CDR3 runs 16 residues. CDR3 in DNA: TGTGCCAGCACGGAACGATCGGACAGGGTGGGAGAAAAACTGTTTTTT. This sequence encodes CASTERSDRVGEKLFF.

This rearrangement joins TRBV9 to TRBJ2-1; 8 bases agree with TRBD2. The germline V gene encodes CDR1 SGDLS and CDR2 YYNGEE. This CDR3 has 14 residues. V was clipped by 3 bases and J by 4 bases; unmatched bases: 3. The CDR3 sequence: CASSEAGVYNEQFF. The CDR3 nucleotides are TGTGCCAGCAGCGAAGCGGGGGTATACAATGAGCAGTTCTTC.

CDR3 residues: CASSRGPYSGANVLTF. The CDR3 bases are TGCGCCAGCAGCAGGGGACCATACTCTGGGGCCAACGTCCTGACTTTC. The chain is built from TRBV4-1 and TRBJ2-6, with D perhaps matching TRBD1 or TRBD2 (5 bases each). CDR1 is MGHRA and CDR2 is YSYEKL in the germline V gene. Trimming shortened V by 5 bases and J by 0 bases, and 11 bases separated the two germline ends. CDR3 size: 16 residues.

The J gene is TRBJ1-2, the V gene TRBV29-1, with a possible D match to TRBD1 (5 bases). V lost 0 bases, J lost 4 bases, and 12 bases lay in between. This CDR3 is built from 14 residues. The germline V gene has CDR1 SQVTM and CDR2 ANQGSEA. The CDR3 DNA follows: TGCAGCGTTGAAGATCATGCAGGGCCCTATGGCTACACCTTC. Amino acids: CSVEDHAGPYGYTF.

The V and J genes are TRBV5-1 and TRBJ2-5; 10 bases map to TRBD1. Germline-derived CDR1 and CDR2 are SGHRS and YFSETQ. CDR3 size: 15 residues. The junction had 4 bases not matched to a gene; V was cut back by 0 bases and J by 5 bases. The CDR3 sequence is CASSLAGQGVETQYF. CDR3 sequence (DNA): TGCGCCAGCAGCTTGGCCGGACAGGGGGTGGAGACCCAGTACTTC.

The chain employs TRBV4-1 and TRBJ1-4; D unclear. Trimming left V 1 base short and J 4 bases short, with 16 bases between. The CDR3 covers 17 residues. Germline V gene data show CDR1 as MGHRA and CDR2 as YSYEKL. The CDR3 nucleotides read TGCGCCAGCAGCCAAGGGACGGGAGGTTCGGGTAATGAAAAACTGTTTTTT. It codes for CASSQGTGGSGNEKLFF.

The rearrangement joins TRBV7-2 to TRBJ1-3; D gene unclear. The CDR3 spans 12 residues. V shed 5 bases and J shed 4 bases, with 6 bases lying between them. The germline CDR1 and CDR2 sequences are SGHTA and FQGNSA. This chain's CDR3 is CASSPGGNTIYF. The DNA for the CDR3 is TGTGCCAGCAGCCCCGGCGGAAACACCATATATTTT.

This chain links TRBV12-3 or TRBV12-4 with TRBJ2-1, with D possibly being TRBD1 (6 bases). The CDR3 contains 14 residues. The V and J ends lost 8 bases and 4 bases respectively, with 15 bases between them. CDR3 region: CASAIGGWYNEQFF. CDR3 DNA: TGTGCCAGCGCAATAGGGGGTTGGTACAATGAGCAGTTCTTC.

The chain links TRBV27 to TRBJ2-7; 8 bases agree with TRBD1. The germline V gene has CDR1 MNHEY and CDR2 SMNVEV (reference sequence). This CDR3 is built from 15 residues. The trim removed 5 bases at V and 4 bases at J, leaving 10 bases unmatched. This CDR3 is CASSPSPGQVYEQYF. The CDR3 DNA follows: TGTGCCAGCAGTCCTTCCCCGGGACAGGTTTACGAGCAGTACTTC.

V gene TRBV4-1 combines with J gene TRBJ2-7; 8 bases fit TRBD2. The V gene end was trimmed by 3 bases and the J gene end by 7 bases; junction bases not matched to a gene: 14. This CDR3 has 16 amino acids. Germline-derived CDR1 and CDR2 are MGHRA and YSYEKL. For the CDR3, the DNA is TGCGCCAGCAGCCACCAAGCGGGAGTAAGCGGAAGTGAGCAGTACTTC. Encoded protein: CASSHQAGVSGSEQYF.

V usage is TRBV28 and J usage is TRBJ2-7; D might be TRBD2 (7 bases). Germline lookup yields CDR1 MDHEN and CDR2 SYDVKM. The ends were cut back, 5 bases at V and 0 bases at J, with 20 bases in the middle. This CDR3 has 17 amino acids. The DNA for the CDR3 is TGTGCCAGCAGTCCTAGAGGGGGGGAGGGGAGCTCCTACGAGCAGTACTTC. Translation: CASSPRGGEGSSYEQYF.

A few counts support this clonotype. The chain recombines TRBV6-6 with TRBJ2-7, with D maybe TRBD1 (6 bases). The V gene's germline CDR1 is MNHNY and CDR2 SVGAGI (reference sequence). The CDR3 has 13 amino acids. CDR3 sequence reads: CAKSRDTIYEQYF. The CDR3 DNA sequence: TGTGCTAAAAGCCGGGACACAATCTACGAGCAGTACTTC.

The table lists this clonotype with a count of one. For the CDR3, the DNA is TGCGCCAGCACCCTTCACACATTAGCGGAGTCCTCCTACAATGAGCAGTTCTTC. As protein: CASTLHTLAESSYNEQFF. The genes are TRBV5-1 and TRBJ2-1; D perhaps matches TRBD2 (6 bases). The CDR3 has 18 residues. Germline lookup yields CDR1 SGHRS and CDR2 YFSETQ. Trimming left V 6 bases short and J 0 bases short, with 22 bases between.

This clonotype was seen a few times. The V and J genes are TRBV20-1 and TRBJ1-2, with D possibly matching TRBD1 (5 bases). V dropped 5 bases and J dropped 4 bases, with 8 bases sitting between them. The CDR3 contains 11 residues. In germline, CDR1 is DFQATT, CDR2 SNEGSKA (reference sequence). CDR3 region: CSAPGTYGYTF. Written as DNA, the CDR3 is TGCAGTGCTCCAGGGACCTATGGCTACACCTTC.

In its sample, this clonotype was seen once. This chain joins TRBV12-3 or TRBV12-4 and TRBJ2-5; D gene uncertain. This CDR3 contains 13 residues. V was shortened by 6 bases and J by 4 bases, with 12 bases between the two germline ends. CDR3 sequence (DNA): TGTGCCAGCAGGCTGGATTACCGAGAGACCCAGTACTTC. It yields the protein CASRLDYRETQYF.

The chain recombines TRBV6-2 or TRBV6-3 with TRBJ2-5; 9 bases match TRBD2. The CDR3 loop spans 16 amino acids. V lost 0 bases to trimming and J lost 4 bases; unmatched junction nucleotides: 6. Germline CDR1 is MNHEY and CDR2 is SVGEGT. The CDR3 is CASSYSASGAPETQYF. Here the CDR3 DNA reads TGTGCCAGCAGTTACTCGGCTAGCGGGGCCCCAGAGACCCAGTACTTC.

V usage is TRBV29-1 and J usage is TRBJ2-4, with 10 bases aligning to TRBD1. The assigned J gene may be wrong: the sequence end matches TRBJ2-7 better. CDR1 SQVTM and CDR2 ANQGSEA come from the germline V gene. The CDR3 extends over 17 amino acids. Here the CDR3 reads CSVEGVEGQGKTYEQYF. The CDR3 nucleotides read TGCAGCGTTGAAGGTGTAGAGGGACAGGGGAAGACCTACGAGCAGTACTTC.

The rearrangement links TRBV7-8 to TRBJ1-2, with D perhaps matching TRBD1 (5 bases). The CDR3 spans 14 residues. Deletions cut 0 bases from V and 6 bases from J, with 11 bases between. Looked up from germline, CDR1 is SGHVS and CDR2 is FQNEAQ. The CDR3 DNA reads as TGTGCCAGCAGCTTAGCGCGGCAGGGTGATGGCTACACCTTC. As protein: CASSLARQGDGYTF.

This sequence joins TRBV29-1 and TRBJ2-2; 7 bases map to TRBD1. The CDR3 loop spans 14 amino acids. Germline CDR1 reads SQVTM; CDR2 reads ANQGSEA. The V gene end was trimmed by 6 bases and the J gene end by 3 bases; junction bases not matched to a gene: 7. The CDR3 sequence is CSVGDSWDTGELFF. CDR3 in DNA: TGCAGCGTGGGGGACAGTTGGGACACCGGGGAGCTGTTTTTT.

The chain joins TRBV7-2 to TRBJ2-5; 8 nucleotides match TRBD2. Germline trimming cut 0 bases from V and 4 bases from J; bases unmatched to any gene: 7. Germline V gives CDR1 SGHTA, CDR2 FQGNSA. The CDR3 is 16 amino acids. This CDR3 is CASSLAVRGGRETQYF. The CDR3, as DNA: TGTGCCAGCAGCTTAGCGGTCCGGGGGGGCAGAGAGACCCAGTACTTC.

This sequence joins TRBV2 and TRBJ2-7; 9 bases match TRBD1. The CDR3 contains 13 residues. Per the germline V gene, CDR1 is SNHLY and CDR2 is FYNNEI. Trimming removed 7 bases from V and 4 bases from J; junction bases left unmatched: 5. The CDR3 loop reads CASIGTGTYEQYF. The DNA for the CDR3 is TGTGCCAGCATCGGGACAGGGACTTACGAGCAGTACTTC.

The CDR3 protein is CASSLGHLLTGELFF. DNA for the CDR3: TGTGCCAGCAGCTTAGGACACCTACTCACCGGGGAGCTGTTTTTT. The chain joins TRBV7-2 to TRBJ2-2; D is unresolved. Germline V gives CDR1 SGHTA, CDR2 FQGNSA. The germline V and J ends were trimmed by 1 base and 4 bases, with 10 bases remaining between them. The CDR3 sequence is 15 residues long.